This T cell receptor beta chain was documented in a study of human T cells and chemical hapten exposure. Study context: A patient group, mainly female, showed alopecia areata, totalis or universalis.

This clonotype appeared many times. Via MiXCR, TCRdb re-called the RACE reads, giving one row per CDR3 protein. The sample contains about 89,000 distinct CDR3 sequences, less than 14% of which appear only once. The CDR3 has 16 residues. Germline V lookup: CDR1 SGHTA, CDR2 FQGNSA. V dropped 1 base and J dropped 1 base, with 13 bases sitting between them. Time point in this sample: pre-sensitization, week 0. Treatment: therapeutic diphenylcyclopropenone sensitization with weekly scalp DPC. The chain combines TRBV7-2 with TRBJ1-1; D uncertain. Sequenced here: whole blood, sampled in connection with sensitization to the hapten diphenylcyclopropenone (DPC). This clonotype was sampled from a woman aged 55 to 70 with alopecia areata. Some clones in this sample may be carry-over from other donors' samples. CDR3 bases: TGTGCCAGCAGCTTAGGTCCAGGTGGGGAGAACACTGAAGCTTTCTTT. Protein sequence: CASSLGPGGENTEAFF.